The entry below gives a single T cell receptor beta chain sequence along with its context. V shed 4 bases and J 1 base; nucleotides not matched to a gene: 7. The germline gives CDR1 SQVTM, CDR2 ANQGSEA. This CDR3 contains 14 residues. This sample is drawn from a study of blood T cell repertoires in COVID-19. The assay was immunoSEQ multiplex PCR, and TCRdb's table has in-frame clones only and misses some. This repertoire shows hundreds of thousands of clones, 80% to 90% found once; its top ten account for about a sixth. The V gene is TRBV29-1, the J gene TRBJ2-7; TRBD2 matches 7 bases. Sequenced sample: peripheral blood. The sequence came from a woman aged 80 or older with active or convalescent COVID-19. The CDR3 bases are TGCAGCGTTGTAGGGAGGGGAAAGTCCTACGAGCAGTACTTC. It encodes CSVVGRGKSYEQYF.